Sequencing of this T cell receptor (beta chain) was carried out in a study of blood T cell repertoires in COVID-19. The overall study: From the United States, Italy and Spain came samples of acute and convalescent COVID-19. In each case, the material was cDNA or gDNA derived from T cells, B-cell-depleted T cells, or PBMCs.

Germline V gene sequence: CDR1 SNHLY, CDR2 FYNNEI. V was clipped by 4 bases and J by 6 bases, with 10 bases between them. The CDR3 covers 12 residues. The authors' processing: Amplified reference gene primers provided the basis for estimating nucleated cell counts. The protocol was immunoSEQ multiplex PCR, while the TCRdb copy is restricted to in-frame clones and leaves out a portion. The DNA gave D and trimming, while V, J and clone size come from that table. This repertoire shows under 80,000 clones, 70% to 90% found once; its top ten account for approximately 5.1%. The clonotype originates from an elderly woman with active or convalescent COVID-19. The source material was peripheral blood. The chain joins TRBV2 to TRBJ2-7; D unresolved. CDR3 sequence (DNA): TGTGCCAGCAGTGCCTGGAGAGGCGAGCAGTACTTC. As protein: CASSAWRGEQYF.